These 32 T cell receptor beta chains were sequenced from one sample in a study of T-cell reconstitution after alpha-beta-depleted transplantation in children. Unique molecular identifiers were built into the TCRbeta library. TCRdb used MiXCR to reprocess the PCR reads, holding one entry per CDR3 protein. The sample contains about 980,000 distinct CDR3 sequences, around 30% of which appear only once. The sample here was PBMCs, mostly from graft donor cells, taken 360 days after TCRalphabeta/CD19-depleted stem cell transplant. These receptors were obtained from a boy under two years old who had a stem cell transplant for SCID, so the T cells may come from the graft donor.

The chain employs TRBV5-1 and TRBJ2-7; TRBD1 aligns across 9 bases. J lost 6 bases, V lost 4 bases, and 8 bases had no gene match. Germline assignment: CDR1 SGHRS and CDR2 YFSETQ. The CDR3 totals 14 residues. The CDR3 DNA reads as TGCGCCAGCAGCCAGACAGGGGGTCATCTCGAGCAGTACTTC. Translating it yields CASSQTGGHLEQYF.

Only a few counts were recorded for this clonotype. V gene TRBV12-3 or TRBV12-4 combines with J gene TRBJ1-3, with no clear D. The length of the CDR3 is 15 residues. Trimming pared 4 bases from V and 4 bases from J, leaving 14 bases between. The CDR3 DNA follows: TGTGCCAGCAGTTCGGGGAGTTTAGGGGGAAACACCATATATTTT. Residues: CASSSGSLGGNTIYF.

This clonotype was recorded only once. The gene calls are TRBV5-4 and TRBJ1-1; unclear D gene. The germline CDR1 and CDR2 sequences are SGHNT and YYREEE (reference sequence). This CDR3 has 18 amino acids. V lost 1 base and J 2 bases, leaving 21 bases between the germline ends. This CDR3 is CASSLRWTQIGNNTEAFF. The DNA for the CDR3 is TGTGCCAGCAGCTTGCGATGGACCCAAATCGGGAACAACACTGAAGCTTTCTTT.

The V gene is TRBV5-1, the J gene TRBJ2-3; no definite D call. Germline lookup yields CDR1 SGHRS and CDR2 YFSETQ. Trimming stripped 4 bases from V and 3 bases from J, with 6 bases between. CDR3 length: 12 residues. CDR3 DNA sequence: TGCGCCAGCAGCAACCCGACAGATACGCAGTATTTT. Its translation is CASSNPTDTQYF.

A few counts support this clonotype. J is TRBJ2-1 and V is TRBV14; D remains unclear. Germline CDR1 reads SGHDN; CDR2 reads FVKESK. CDR3 size: 14 residues. V lost 4 bases and J lost 9, with 16 bases in between. The CDR3 loop reads CASSPLLVFGEQFF. The CDR3 DNA reads as TGTGCCAGCAGCCCTTTACTCGTATTTGGTGAGCAGTTCTTC.

The chain couples TRBV18 to TRBJ2-1; 10 nucleotides line up with TRBD2. Germline-derived CDR1 and CDR2 are KGHSH and LQKENI. The CDR3 sequence is 16 residues long. The J segment lost 4 bases and the V segment lost 4 bases, leaving 7 bases of the junction unmatched. CDR3 sequence: CASSQRTSGDYNEQFF. As DNA, the CDR3 is TGTGCCAGCTCACAGCGGACTAGCGGAGATTACAATGAGCAGTTCTTC.

This CDR3 is CATSRDSGVPFTEAFF. The DNA of the CDR3 is TGTGCCACCAGCAGAGATTCAGGGGTCCCTTTCACTGAAGCTTTCTTT. The V call is TRBV15, the J call TRBJ1-1; perhaps TRBD1 as D (6 bases). CDR1 LNHNV and CDR2 YYDKDF come from the germline V gene (reference sequence). This CDR3 contains 16 residues. V lost 0 bases and J lost 4, with 15 bases in between.

The V gene is TRBV7-2, the J gene TRBJ2-5, with a possible D match to TRBD1 (6 bases). The CDR3 totals 14 residues. The V end lost 3 bases, the J end lost 5 bases, and 13 bases lay between the germline ends. Germline CDR1 SGHTA, CDR2 FQGNSA. The CDR3 loop is CASSFDRFSETQYF. Written as DNA, the CDR3 is TGTGCCAGCAGCTTCGACAGGTTCTCCGAGACCCAGTACTTC.

This clonotype was counted a few times. V usage is TRBV12-3 or TRBV12-4 and J usage is TRBJ1-5; D remains ambiguous. The V gene lost 5 bases and the J gene lost 0 bases, with 11 bases spanning the gap. The CDR3 spans 15 residues. The CDR3 region has the DNA TGTGCCAGCAGTGCAGGATTTCATAGCAATCAGCCCCAGCATTTT. This translates into CASSAGFHSNQPQHF.

This clonotype turned up a few times. The V gene is TRBV5-1, the J gene TRBJ2-4; D could derive from TRBD1 or TRBD2 (5 bases each). Germline V CDR1 and CDR2: SGHRS, YFSETQ. The ends were cut back, 6 bases at V and 7 bases at J, with 11 bases in the middle. This CDR3 has 12 residues. The CDR3, as DNA: TGCGCCAGCACCAGGGACGGGAACATTCAGTACTTC. Translating it yields CASTRDGNIQYF.

The chain joins TRBV20-1 to TRBJ1-2, with D maybe TRBD1 (6 bases). CDR1 and CDR2 (germline): DFQATT, SNEGSKA (reference sequence). CDR3 size: 14 residues. Trimming cost V 6 bases and J 4 bases, with 18 bases left between them. In nucleotides, the CDR3 is TGCAGTGCAGCGGGGGCGGGGCCGAGCTATGGCTACACCTTC. Protein product: CSAAGAGPSYGYTF.

J is TRBJ1-1 and V is TRBV30; maybe TRBD1 (5 bases). V lost 0 bases and J lost 4, with 9 bases in between. Germline lookup yields CDR1 GTSNPN and CDR2 SVGIG (reference sequence). This CDR3 region has 13 residues. Here the CDR3 DNA reads TGTGCCTGGAGTGTCTGGGGGGGCACTGAAGCTTTCTTT. Amino acid sequence: CAWSVWGGTEAFF.

The table lists this clonotype with a count of one. The gene calls are TRBV7-9 and TRBJ2-2; 9 nucleotides agree with TRBD1. V lost 4 bases to trimming and J lost 7 bases; unmatched junction nucleotides: 10. The CDR3 spans 16 residues. Germline loops: CDR1 SEHNR, CDR2 FQNEAQ (reference sequence). The CDR3 DNA sequence: TGTGCCAGCAGCTCGGACAGGGGCGATTCATTCGGGGAGCTGTTTTTT. Its protein product is CASSSDRGDSFGELFF.

V is TRBV29-1 and J is TRBJ1-1; possibly TRBD1 for D (5 bases). Trimming removed 4 bases at V and 7 bases at J, with 22 bases between. The germline CDR1 and CDR2 sequences are SQVTM and ANQGSEA. CDR3 length: 15 residues. The CDR3 reads CSVAVRQGTGGEAFF. In nucleotides, the CDR3 is TGCAGCGTTGCGGTGCGGCAAGGGACGGGAGGTGAAGCTTTCTTT.

This clonotype was recorded a few times. The J gene is TRBJ2-1, the V gene TRBV5-1; D possibly corresponds to TRBD2 (5 bases). This CDR3 comprises 15 residues. Deletions cut 4 bases from V and 0 bases from J, with 11 bases between. Germline CDR1 SGHRS, CDR2 YFSETQ. The CDR3 loop reads CASSSWESSYNEQFF. CDR3 coding DNA: TGCGCCAGCAGCAGTTGGGAGAGCTCCTACAATGAGCAGTTCTTC.

A few counts support this clonotype. The chain is built from TRBV20-1 and TRBJ2-3, with 9 positions matching TRBD1. CDR1 is DFQATT and CDR2 is SNEGSKA in the germline V gene (reference sequence). V dropped 6 bases and J dropped 7; count of bases not matched to a gene: 14. The CDR3 loop spans 15 amino acids. This CDR3 reads CSAVEGRTGANTQYF. DNA of the CDR3: TGCAGTGCCGTAGAGGGCCGGACAGGGGCAAATACGCAGTATTTT.

This clonotype occurred a few times. This rearrangement joins TRBV4-2 to TRBJ2-1, with TRBD2 identical over 13 bases. V lost 4 bases, J lost 10 bases, and 7 bases stayed unmatched. CDR1 is LGHNA, CDR2 YNFKEQ, per germline. The CDR3 is 15 amino acids. The CDR3 bases are TGTGCCAGCAGCCTCACTAGCGGGGGGGCAAAGGAGCAGTTCTTC. Protein sequence: CASSLTSGGAKEQFF.

This clonotype has a handful of counts. The rearrangement uses TRBV4-2 and TRBJ2-1, with TRBD2 as a possible D gene (6 bases). Germline CDR1 LGHNA, CDR2 YNFKEQ. This CDR3 region has 13 residues. With 0 bases removed from V and 10 bases from J, the gap between germline ends came to 10 bases. CDR3: CASSQDRGFEQFF. The CDR3 bases are TGTGCCAGCAGCCAAGATCGGGGGTTCGAGCAGTTCTTC.

DNA of the CDR3: TGTGCCAGCAGCTTAATACTAGTGAAGACAGATACGCAGTATTTT. Its translation: CASSLILVKTDTQYF. V and J are TRBV7-8 and TRBJ2-3; possible D gene TRBD2, 5 bases. CDR3 size: 15 residues. V was cut by 2 bases and J by 3 bases, with 12 bases left in between. Germline loops: CDR1 SGHVS, CDR2 FQNEAQ.

The chain employs TRBV18 and TRBJ2-3, with TRBD2 matching 8 bases. The CDR3 has 15 residues. The V gene end was trimmed by 6 bases and the J gene end by 4 bases; junction bases not matched to a gene: 9. The V gene's germline CDR1 is KGHSH and CDR2 LQKENI. CDR3 bases: TGTGCCAGCTCCCGGGTAGCGGGGAGCTCAGATACGCAGTATTTT. This translates into CASSRVAGSSDTQYF.

The chain carries TRBV12-5 and TRBJ2-1; 9 bases map to TRBD1. Germline-derived CDR1 and CDR2 are LGHNT and FRNRAP. J lost 7 bases, V lost 6 bases, and 13 bases had no gene match. The CDR3 totals 16 residues. DNA of the CDR3: TGTGCTAGTGGCTCGCCGACAGGGGGGAATGGTAATGAGCAGTTCTTC. It is translated as CASGSPTGGNGNEQFF.

The rearrangement links TRBV29-1 to TRBJ2-2; no reliable D call. The CDR3 contains 12 residues. The germline CDR1 and CDR2 sequences are SQVTM and ANQGSEA. Trimming left V 5 bases short and J 5 bases short, with 9 bases between. CDR3 in amino acids: CSVRVWTGELFF. The CDR3 coding sequence is TGCAGCGTTCGTGTGTGGACCGGGGAGCTGTTTTTT.

The rearrangement links TRBV5-5 to TRBJ2-3; perhaps TRBD1 as D (6 bases). Germline CDR1 reads SGHKS; CDR2 reads YYEKEE (reference sequence). The V end lost 4 bases, the J end lost 13 bases, and 16 bases lay between the germline ends. The CDR3 totals 12 residues. The CDR3 region has the DNA TGTGCCAGCAGCCGTTCACGGGACAACGAGTATTTT. It encodes CASSRSRDNEYF.

The chain combines TRBV20-1 with TRBJ2-5; TRBD2 aligns across 8 bases. The CDR3 consists of 18 residues. The germline V gene encodes CDR1 DFQATT and CDR2 SNEGSKA (reference sequence). J lost 2 bases, V lost 5 bases, and 19 bases had no gene match. CDR3 protein: CSAALEPWAGGRQETQYF. CDR3 sequence (DNA): TGCAGTGCTGCCCTAGAGCCGTGGGCGGGGGGCCGTCAAGAGACCCAGTACTTC.

The chain uses TRBV5-1 and TRBJ2-1, with TRBD2 matching 11 bases. V trimming: 5 bases; J trimming: 0 bases; junction bases outside the gene matches: 13. This CDR3 contains 19 residues. Germline assignment: CDR1 SGHRS and CDR2 YFSETQ. The CDR3 coding sequence is TGCGCCAGCAGTTGGCTAGCGGGGGGCCCTCCTAGCTCCTACAATGAGCAGTTCTTC. Translated: CASSWLAGGPPSSYNEQFF.

V gene TRBV10-3 combines with J gene TRBJ1-3; a weak D match, TRBD1 (5 bases). Trimming cost V 0 bases and J 1 base, with 10 bases left between them. The germline gives CDR1 ENHRY, CDR2 SYGVKD. The CDR3 is 16 residues long. The CDR3 bases are TGTGCCATCAGTGAGTCAAGGACAAGTTCTGGAAACACCATATATTTT. The encoded protein is CAISESRTSSGNTIYF.

The V call is TRBV14, the J call TRBJ2-2; 14 bases line up with TRBD2. This CDR3 has 18 amino acids. J lost 9 bases, V lost 0 bases, and 9 bases had no gene match. Germline loops: CDR1 SGHDN, CDR2 FVKESK. CDR3 sequence: CASSQDRRLAGGPRELFF. CDR3 DNA: TGTGCCAGCAGCCAAGACCGGAGACTAGCGGGGGGGCCACGGGAGCTGTTTTTT. The full variable domain, in which reference TRBV14 and TRBJ2-2 provide the parts outside the CDR3, is EAGVTQFPSHSVIEKGQTVTLRCDPISGHDNLYWYRRVMGKEIKFLLHFVKESKQDESGMPNNRFLAERTGGTYSTLKVQPAELEDSGVYFCASSQDRRLAGGPRELFFGEGSRLTVL.

The table lists this clonotype with a few counts. The chain recombines TRBV15 with TRBJ1-4, with D possibly being TRBD1 (6 bases). In germline, CDR1 is LNHNV, CDR2 YYDKDF (reference sequence). The CDR3 runs to 14 residues. With 7 bases removed from V and 7 bases from J, the gap between germline ends came to 16 bases. CDR3 nucleotide sequence: TGTGCCACCAACAGGCGGGGGGCGCCTGAAAAACTGTTTTTT. Encoded protein: CATNRRGAPEKLFF.

The V call is TRBV7-9, the J call TRBJ2-1; possibly TRBD1 or TRBD2 for D (5 bases each). Trimming cost V 4 bases and J 7 bases, with 14 bases left between them. Germline V gene lookup returns CDR1 SEHNR and CDR2 FQNEAQ (reference sequence). This CDR3 has 14 amino acids. The CDR3 sequence is CASSSGTLTNEQFF. In DNA, the CDR3 is TGTGCCAGCAGCTCCGGGACCCTTACGAATGAGCAGTTCTTC.

This rearrangement joins TRBV6-2 or TRBV6-3 to TRBJ2-7; D call uncertain. The V and J ends lost 2 bases and 12 bases respectively, with 14 bases between them. The CDR3 has 12 amino acids. CDR1 is MNHEY and CDR2 is SVGEGT in the germline V gene. CDR3 loop: CASSYTGRARYF. The CDR3 DNA reads TGTGCCAGCAGTTACACTGGTCGCGCCCGGTACTTC.

The gene calls are TRBV12-3 or TRBV12-4 and TRBJ1-1, with D hard to call. CDR3 size: 12 residues. With 1 base removed from V and 7 bases from J, the gap between germline ends came to 7 bases. The CDR3 protein is CASSLVNHEAFF. CDR3 DNA: TGTGCCAGCAGTTTAGTCAACCATGAAGCTTTCTTT.

This chain joins TRBV29-1 and TRBJ2-7; D not certain. Trimming cost V 4 bases and J 2 bases, with 9 bases left between them. This CDR3 comprises 12 residues. Germline CDR1 and CDR2: SQVTM and ANQGSEA. CDR3 bases: TGCAGCGTTGGTGACCTAGCCTACGAGCAGTACTTC. Translation gives CSVGDLAYEQYF.